The 17 T cell receptor beta chains reported below all come from one sample, sequenced in a study of blood T cell repertoires in COVID-19. Generated by immunoSEQ multiplex PCR, the TCRdb table keeps only in-frame clones and is missing some. The table records 250,000 or so clones, roughly 86% of them present only once. Sequenced sample: peripheral blood. These receptors were obtained from an older woman with COVID-19, enrolled during active disease.

The V gene is TRBV7-3, the J gene TRBJ2-2, with D possibly matching TRBD1 (5 bases). The CDR3 runs 16 residues. CDR1 SGHTA and CDR2 FQGTGA come from the germline V gene. V was clipped by 1 base and J by 3 bases, with 12 bases between them. CDR3 in DNA: TGTGCCAGCAGCTTAAGGGGCAGATCCCACACCGGGGAGCTGTTTTTT. It encodes CASSLRGRSHTGELFF.

J is TRBJ1-6 and V is TRBV5-3; 8 bases map to TRBD1. TRBV5-3 is known as an ORF, though its function is uncertain. Trimming removed 1 base from V and 9 bases from J; junction bases left unmatched: 6. The CDR3 has 15 residues. The CDR3 nucleotides read TGTGCCAGAAGCTTGACCAGGGGGCTAAGTTCACCCCTCCACTTT. Encoded protein: CARSLTRGLSSPLHF.

The chain employs TRBV4-1 and TRBJ1-5; D ambiguous. The CDR3 has 15 residues. Trimming took off 4 bases at V and 3 bases at J, with 13 bases between the two ends. Germline V lookup: CDR1 MGHRA, CDR2 YSYEKL. In DNA, the CDR3 is TGCGCCAGCAGCCGGTCCCCGGGTAACAATCAGCCCCAGCATTTT. It yields the protein CASSRSPGNNQPQHF.

The chain uses TRBV9 and TRBJ1-4; D ambiguous. The CDR3 length is 8 residues. Germline-derived CDR1 and CDR2 are SGDLS and YYNGEE. V dropped 4 bases and J dropped 16 bases, with 5 bases sitting between them. The DNA of the CDR3 is TGTGCCAGCAGCCTACGGTTTTTT. As protein: CASSLRFF. Together with reference TRBV9 and TRBJ1-4, the CDR3 gives the full variable domain: DSGVTQTPKHLITATGQRVTLRCSPRSGDLSVYWYQQSLDQGLQFLIQYYNGEERAKGNILERFSAQQFPDLHSELNLSSLELGDSALYFCASSLRFFGSGTQLSVL.

The chain combines TRBV27 with TRBJ1-5; weak D call: TRBD1 (5 bases). The germline V gene has CDR1 MNHEY and CDR2 SMNVEV (reference sequence). The CDR3 consists of 14 residues. V was shortened by 3 bases and J by 7 bases, with 13 bases between the two germline ends. The CDR3 coding sequence is TGTGCCAGCAGTTTGGGTAGGGGCCGGCAGCCCCAGCATTTT. Its translation is CASSLGRGRQPQHF.

This clone was detected only a few times. The J gene is TRBJ2-3, the V gene TRBV6-4, with 7 bases identical to TRBD2. Looked up from germline, CDR1 is MRHNA and CDR2 is SNTAGT. The CDR3 length is 17 residues. Losses at the gene ends were 2 bases for V and 2 bases for J; bases not matched to a gene: 10. This CDR3 reads CASSDGGTTDSTDTQYF. DNA of the CDR3: TGTGCCAGCAGTGACGGTGGGACTACAGATTCCACAGATACGCAGTATTTT.

This clone showed up just once. The chain is built from TRBV28 and TRBJ1-5; D gene unclear. Trimming took off 3 bases at V and 0 bases at J, with 9 bases between the two ends. Germline V gene lookup returns CDR1 MDHEN and CDR2 SYDVKM. The CDR3 length is 15 residues. The CDR3 here is CASSFTDLSNQPQHF. The CDR3 DNA reads TGTGCCAGCAGTTTCACAGACCTTAGCAATCAGCCCCAGCATTTT.

CDR3 region: CASIFNRLTYEQYF. The CDR3 nucleotides read TGTGCCAGCATTTTTAACAGGCTGACCTACGAGCAGTACTTC. This rearrangement joins TRBV2 to TRBJ2-7, with D possibly matching TRBD1 (5 bases). Germline V CDR1 and CDR2: SNHLY, FYNNEI. The CDR3 length is 14 residues. V was shortened by 7 bases and J by 2 bases, with 15 bases between the two germline ends. Full variable domain (missing parts from reference TRBV2 and TRBJ2-7): EPEVTQTPSHQVTQMGQEVILRCVPISNHLYFYWYRQILGQKVEFLVSFYNNEISEKSEIFDDQFSVERPDGSNFTLKIRSTKLEDSAMYFCASIFNRLTYEQYFGPGTRLTVT.

The chain carries TRBV12-3 or TRBV12-4 and TRBJ1-1, with no clear D. V lost 3 bases, J lost 2 bases, and 7 bases lay in between. The CDR3 is 13 residues long. In DNA, the CDR3 is TGTGCCAGCAGTTTGCGCGGAAACACTGAAGCTTTCTTT. Translating gives CASSLRGNTEAFF.

This clone was picked up a small number of times. The chain employs TRBV25-1 and TRBJ2-5, with TRBD2 matching 14 bases. Trimming cost V 2 bases and J 3 bases; bases outside gene matches: 5. The CDR3 runs to 17 residues. Germline lookup yields CDR1 MGHDK and CDR2 SYGVNS. The CDR3 spells CASSEGWGLAGEETQYF. The DNA of the CDR3 is TGTGCCAGCAGTGAAGGATGGGGACTAGCGGGAGAAGAGACCCAGTACTTC.

V and J are TRBV19 and TRBJ1-2; no clear D gene. V was cut by 3 bases and J by 4 bases, with 9 bases left in between. Germline lookup yields CDR1 LNHDA and CDR2 SQIVND (reference sequence). This CDR3 comprises 13 residues. CDR3 coding DNA: TGTGCCAGTAGTATTGTCGGAGCCTATGGCTACACCTTC. This sequence encodes CASSIVGAYGYTF.

The gene calls are TRBV5-4 and TRBJ2-2, with a tentative D call TRBD2 (5 bases). The CDR3 is 15 amino acids. Trimming removed 4 bases from V and 2 bases from J, with 12 bases in between. CDR1 and CDR2 from the germline V gene are SGHNT and YYREEE (reference sequence). This CDR3 reads CASSTRTGNTGELFF. In DNA, the CDR3 is TGTGCCAGCAGCACCCGGACTGGAAACACCGGGGAGCTGTTTTTT.

This clone came up a few times. The rearrangement uses TRBV18 and TRBJ1-1; 12 nucleotides align to TRBD1. CDR1 is KGHSH, CDR2 LQKENI, per germline. V was pared by 4 bases and J by 8 bases, with 14 bases of the junction left unmatched. The CDR3 length is 17 residues. CDR3 loop: CASSLNQAGTGGQEAFF. CDR3 coding DNA: TGTGCCAGCTCACTGAACCAAGCGGGGACAGGGGGCCAGGAAGCTTTCTTT.

Only one count was recorded for this clone. The chain links TRBV5-1 to TRBJ2-1, with D maybe TRBD2 (5 bases). The V and J ends lost 1 base and 4 bases respectively, with 12 bases between them. The germline CDR1 and CDR2 sequences are SGHRS and YFSETQ. The length of the CDR3 is 15 residues. DNA of the CDR3: TGCGCCAGCAGCTTGTTGGCGGAGGCTTACAATGAGCAGTTCTTC. It translates to CASSLLAEAYNEQFF.

J is TRBJ2-1 and V is TRBV28, with D maybe TRBD1 (6 bases). Trimming left V 9 bases short and J 5 bases short, with 17 bases between. CDR3 length: 14 amino acids. The V gene's germline CDR1 is MDHEN and CDR2 SYDVKM. The CDR3 DNA reads TGTGCCAGTACCTCGGGACAACTCAACAATGAGCAGTTCTTC. It yields the protein CASTSGQLNNEQFF.

This clone was found once. The rearrangement joins TRBV5-6 to TRBJ1-1, with TRBD1 identical over 7 bases. Trimming at V came to 2 bases and at J to 4 bases, leaving 5 bases not matched to a gene. This CDR3 has 14 residues. The germline gives CDR1 SGHDT, CDR2 YYEEEE. The CDR3 is CASSFDRVSTEAFF. CDR3 in DNA: TGTGCCAGCAGCTTCGACAGGGTTTCCACTGAAGCTTTCTTT.

The chain joins TRBV5-4 to TRBJ2-1; 8 nucleotides match TRBD1. Germline CDR1 and CDR2: SGHNT and YYREEE (reference sequence). The CDR3 contains 19 residues. V lost 1 base and J lost 4; bases outside the gene matches: 16. CDR3 nucleotides: TGTGCCAGCAGCTTGCCGGTGACTGGCCGGACAGGGAATTACAATGAGCAGTTCTTC. Amino acid sequence: CASSLPVTGRTGNYNEQFF.